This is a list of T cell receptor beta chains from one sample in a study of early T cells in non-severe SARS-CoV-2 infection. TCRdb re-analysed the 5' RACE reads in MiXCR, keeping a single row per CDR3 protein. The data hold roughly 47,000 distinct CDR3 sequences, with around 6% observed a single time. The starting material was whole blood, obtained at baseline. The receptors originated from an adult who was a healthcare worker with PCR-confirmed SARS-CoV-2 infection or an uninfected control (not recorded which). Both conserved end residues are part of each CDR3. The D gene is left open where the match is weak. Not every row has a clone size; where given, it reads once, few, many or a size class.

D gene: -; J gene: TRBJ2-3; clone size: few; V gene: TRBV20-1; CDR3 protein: CSATPGRDNTDTQYF; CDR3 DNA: TGCAGTGCTACGCCGGGGAGGGACAACACAGATACGCAGTATTTT
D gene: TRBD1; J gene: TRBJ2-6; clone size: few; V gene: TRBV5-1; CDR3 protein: CASSPRQGSYGANVLTF; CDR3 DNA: TGCGCCAGCAGCCCTCGACAGGGGAGTTATGGGGCCAACGTCCTGACTTTC
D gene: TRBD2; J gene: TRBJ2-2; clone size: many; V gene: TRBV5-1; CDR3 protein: CASSGEGNRELFF; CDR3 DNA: TGCGCCAGCAGCGGGGAGGGCAACCGGGAGCTGTTTTTT
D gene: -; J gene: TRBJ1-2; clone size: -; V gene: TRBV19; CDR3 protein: CASSIDSRDNYGYTF; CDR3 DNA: TGTGCCAGTAGTATAGACTCGAGGGATAACTATGGCTACACCTTC
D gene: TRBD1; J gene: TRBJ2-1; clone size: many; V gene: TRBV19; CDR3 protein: CASSTLDRGRYNEQFF; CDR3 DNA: TGTGCCAGTAGTACCTTGGACAGGGGACGGTACAATGAGCAGTTCTTC
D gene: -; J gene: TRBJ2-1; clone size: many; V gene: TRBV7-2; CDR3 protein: CASSLVGRGVVSNEQFF; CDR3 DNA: TGTGCCAGCAGCTTAGTGGGCAGGGGGGTGGTATCTAATGAGCAGTTCTTC
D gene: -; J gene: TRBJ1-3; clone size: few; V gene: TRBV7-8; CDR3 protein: CASSLGPGNTIYF; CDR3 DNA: TGTGCCAGCAGCTTAGGACCTGGAAACACCATATATTTT
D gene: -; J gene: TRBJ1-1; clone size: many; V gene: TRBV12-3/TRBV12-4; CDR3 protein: CATGLRGIGGEAFF; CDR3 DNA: TGTGCCACCGGCTTGAGGGGGATCGGGGGTGAAGCTTTCTTT
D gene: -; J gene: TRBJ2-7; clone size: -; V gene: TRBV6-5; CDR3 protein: CASTPQGDFYEQYF; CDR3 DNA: TGTGCCAGCACTCCCCAGGGGGACTTCTACGAGCAGTACTTC
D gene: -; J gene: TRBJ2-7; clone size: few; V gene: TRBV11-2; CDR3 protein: CASRMSPSYEQYF; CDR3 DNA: TGTGCCAGCAGGATGAGCCCTTCCTACGAGCAGTACTTC
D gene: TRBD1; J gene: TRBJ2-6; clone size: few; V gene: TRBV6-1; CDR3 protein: CASTQGPGANVLTF; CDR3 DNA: TGTGCCAGCACACAGGGGCCCGGGGCCAACGTCCTGACTTTC
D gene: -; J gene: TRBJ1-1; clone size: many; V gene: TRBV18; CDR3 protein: CASSPSGPNTEAFF; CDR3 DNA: TGTGCCAGCTCACCGTCAGGCCCGAACACTGAAGCTTTCTTT
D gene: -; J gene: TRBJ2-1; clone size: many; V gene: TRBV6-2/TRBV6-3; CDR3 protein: CASSAPGLNNEQFF; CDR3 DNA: TGTGCCAGCAGTGCCCCGGGACTGAACAATGAGCAGTTCTTC
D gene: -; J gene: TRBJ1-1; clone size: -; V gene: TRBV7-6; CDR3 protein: CASSLAGKNTEAFF; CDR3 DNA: TGTGCCAGCAGCTTAGCGGGGAAGAACACTGAAGCTTTCTTT
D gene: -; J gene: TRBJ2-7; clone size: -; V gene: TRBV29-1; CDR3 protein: CSAKTDRYEQYF; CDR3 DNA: TGCAGCGCTAAAACTGACAGATACGAGCAGTACTTC
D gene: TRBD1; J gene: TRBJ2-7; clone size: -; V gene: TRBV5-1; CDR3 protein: CASRMRTGSSYEQYF; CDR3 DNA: TGCGCCAGCAGGATGCGGACAGGGAGCTCCTACGAGCAGTACTTC
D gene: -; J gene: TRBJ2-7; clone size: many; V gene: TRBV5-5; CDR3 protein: CASSLVYEQYF; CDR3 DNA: TGTGCCAGCAGCTTGGTCTACGAGCAGTACTTC
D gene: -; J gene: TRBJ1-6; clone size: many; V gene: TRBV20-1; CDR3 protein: CSAKRASGNSPLHF; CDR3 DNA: TGCAGTGCAAAGCGGGCCTCCGGGAATTCACCCCTCCACTTT
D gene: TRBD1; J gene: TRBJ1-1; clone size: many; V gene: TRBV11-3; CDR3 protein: CASSRDSMNTEAFF; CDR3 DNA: TGTGCCAGCAGCCGGGACAGCATGAACACTGAAGCTTTCTTT
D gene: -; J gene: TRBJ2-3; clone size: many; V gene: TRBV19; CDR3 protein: CASRGRLTDTQYF; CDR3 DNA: TGTGCCTCCCGGGGCAGGCTGACAGATACGCAGTATTTT
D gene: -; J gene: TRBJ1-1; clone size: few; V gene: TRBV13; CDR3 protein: CASSRTRTEAFF; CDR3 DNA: TGTGCCAGCAGCAGGACCCGCACTGAAGCTTTCTTT
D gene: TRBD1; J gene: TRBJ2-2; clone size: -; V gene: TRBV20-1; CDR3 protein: CSAVTGTGGPYGELFF; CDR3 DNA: TGCAGTGCTGTAACCGGGACAGGGGGCCCCTACGGGGAGCTGTTTTTT
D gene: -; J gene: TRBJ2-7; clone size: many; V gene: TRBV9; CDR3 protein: CASSGSSSYEQYF; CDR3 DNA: TGTGCCAGCAGCGGCTCTAGCTCCTACGAGCAGTACTTC
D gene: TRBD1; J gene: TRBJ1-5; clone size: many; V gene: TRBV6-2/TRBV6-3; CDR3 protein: CASSYGGGAFQPQHF; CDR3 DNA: TGTGCCAGCAGTTACGGAGGGGGCGCGTTCCAGCCCCAGCATTTT
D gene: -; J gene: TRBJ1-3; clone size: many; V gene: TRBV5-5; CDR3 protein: CASSLGTVSENTIYF; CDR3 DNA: TGTGCCAGCAGCTTGGGTACAGTCTCTGAAAACACCATATATTTT
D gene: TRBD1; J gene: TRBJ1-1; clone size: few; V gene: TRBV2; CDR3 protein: CASNRDRGWTEAFF; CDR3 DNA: TGTGCCAGCAACCGGGACAGGGGTTGGACTGAAGCTTTCTTT
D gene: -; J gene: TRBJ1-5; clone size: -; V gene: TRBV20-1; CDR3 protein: CSAGAPQGLNQPQHF; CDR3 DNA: TGCAGTGCCGGGGCCCCACAGGGATTGAATCAGCCCCAGCATTTT
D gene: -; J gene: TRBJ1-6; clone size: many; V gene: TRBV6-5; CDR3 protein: CASKRRAESPLHF; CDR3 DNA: TGTGCCAGCAAGCGGCGGGCGGAATCACCCCTCCACTTT
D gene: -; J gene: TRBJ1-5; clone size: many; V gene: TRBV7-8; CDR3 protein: CASSLQGNQPQHF; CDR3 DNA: TGTGCCAGCAGCTTACAGGGTAATCAGCCCCAGCATTTT
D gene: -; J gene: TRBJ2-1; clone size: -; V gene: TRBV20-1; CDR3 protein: CSAEGPLRGPYNEQFF; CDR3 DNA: TGCAGTGCTGAGGGCCCGTTGCGGGGGCCCTACAATGAGCAGTTCTTC
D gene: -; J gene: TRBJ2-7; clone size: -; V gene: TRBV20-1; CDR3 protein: CRAVRGLYEQYF; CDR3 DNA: TGCAGGGCGGTCAGAGGCCTCTACGAGCAGTACTTC
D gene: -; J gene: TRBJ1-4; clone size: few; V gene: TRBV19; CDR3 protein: CASSIRGEKLFF; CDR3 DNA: TGTGCCAGTAGTATAAGAGGCGAAAAACTGTTTTTT
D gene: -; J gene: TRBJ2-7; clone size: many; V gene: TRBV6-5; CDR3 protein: CATHQGYEQYF; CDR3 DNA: TGTGCCACCCACCAGGGCTACGAGCAGTACTTC
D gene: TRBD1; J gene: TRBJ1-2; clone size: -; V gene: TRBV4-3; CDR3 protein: CASSQDQGAFYGYTF; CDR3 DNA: TGCGCCAGCAGCCAAGATCAGGGGGCTTTTTATGGCTACACCTTC
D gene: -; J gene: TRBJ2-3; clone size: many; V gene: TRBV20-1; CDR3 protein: CSARTDTQYF; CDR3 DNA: TGCAGTGCCCGAACAGATACGCAGTATTTT
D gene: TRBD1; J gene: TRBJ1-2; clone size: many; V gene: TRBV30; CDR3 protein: CAWSEGQGNYGYTF; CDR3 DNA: TGTGCCTGGAGTGAAGGACAGGGCAACTATGGCTACACCTTC
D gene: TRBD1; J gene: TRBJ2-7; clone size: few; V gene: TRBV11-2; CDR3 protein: CASSTGTAVHEQYF; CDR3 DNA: TGTGCCAGCAGCACAGGGACAGCAGTTCACGAGCAGTACTTC
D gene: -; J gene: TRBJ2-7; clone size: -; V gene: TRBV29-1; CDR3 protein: CSVEYSYEQYF; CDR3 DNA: TGCAGCGTCGAGTATTCCTACGAGCAGTACTTC
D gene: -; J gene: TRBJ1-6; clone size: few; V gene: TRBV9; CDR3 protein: CASSVRRVGSPLHF; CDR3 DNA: TGTGCCAGCAGCGTAAGACGCGTTGGTTCACCCCTCCACTTT
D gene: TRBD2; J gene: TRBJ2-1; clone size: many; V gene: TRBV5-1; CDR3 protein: CASKGAGGPMDEQFF; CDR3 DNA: TGCGCCAGCAAGGGAGCGGGGGGGCCGATGGATGAGCAGTTCTTC
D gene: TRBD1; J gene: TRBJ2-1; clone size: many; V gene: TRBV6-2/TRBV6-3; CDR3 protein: CASGLRQGTYNEQFF; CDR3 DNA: TGTGCCAGCGGATTAAGACAGGGGACCTACAATGAGCAGTTCTTC
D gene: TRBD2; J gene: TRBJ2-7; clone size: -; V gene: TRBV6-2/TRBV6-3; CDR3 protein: CASSYSGGGSYEQYF; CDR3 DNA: TGTGCCAGCAGTTACTCGGGCGGGGGATCTTACGAGCAGTACTTC
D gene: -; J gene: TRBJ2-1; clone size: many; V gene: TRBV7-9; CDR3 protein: CASSLIGIEQFF; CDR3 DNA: TGTGCCAGCAGCTTAATTGGGATTGAGCAGTTCTTC
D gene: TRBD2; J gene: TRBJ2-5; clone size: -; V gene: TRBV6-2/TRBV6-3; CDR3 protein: CASSSRSGGRGETQYF; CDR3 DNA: TGTGCCAGCAGTTCCCGGAGCGGGGGACGGGGAGAGACCCAGTACTTC
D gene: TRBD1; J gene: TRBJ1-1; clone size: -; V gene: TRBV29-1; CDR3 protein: CSGGTGGPGGTEAFF; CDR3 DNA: TGCAGCGGAGGGACAGGGGGGCCGGGAGGCACTGAAGCTTTCTTT
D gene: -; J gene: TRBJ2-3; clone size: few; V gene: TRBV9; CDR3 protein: CASSVGAQLGVTDTQYF; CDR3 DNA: TGTGCCAGCAGCGTAGGAGCCCAGTTGGGGGTCACAGATACGCAGTATTTT
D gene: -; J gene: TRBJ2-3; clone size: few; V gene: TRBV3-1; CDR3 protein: CASSHPRGDSHTQYF; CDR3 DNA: TGTGCCAGCAGCCACCCGAGGGGAGATTCCCATACGCAGTATTTT
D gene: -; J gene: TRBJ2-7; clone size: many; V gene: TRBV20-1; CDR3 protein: CSAPRQGQGSSYEQYF; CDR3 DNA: TGCAGTGCTCCCAGGCAGGGGCAGGGGAGCTCCTACGAGCAGTACTTC
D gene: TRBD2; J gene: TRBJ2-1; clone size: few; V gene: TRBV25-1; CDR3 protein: CASSEPSGGPLSYNEQFF; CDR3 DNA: TGTGCCAGCAGTGAACCAAGCGGGGGGCCCCTTTCCTACAATGAGCAGTTCTTC
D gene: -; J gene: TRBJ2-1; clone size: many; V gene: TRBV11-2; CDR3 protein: CASSLDHAQVYEQFF; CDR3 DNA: TGTGCCAGCAGCTTAGATCACGCGCAAGTCTATGAGCAGTTCTTC
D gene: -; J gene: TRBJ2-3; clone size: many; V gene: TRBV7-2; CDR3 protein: CASSLAKLASTDTQYF; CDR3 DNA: TGTGCCAGCAGCTTAGCGAAATTAGCTAGCACAGATACGCAGTATTTT
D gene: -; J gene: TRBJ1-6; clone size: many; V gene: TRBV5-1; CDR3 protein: CASSEDSSYNSPLHF; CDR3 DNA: TGCGCCAGCAGCGAGGACAGCTCCTATAATTCACCCCTCCACTTT
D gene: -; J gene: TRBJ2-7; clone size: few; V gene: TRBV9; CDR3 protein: CASSFGLGESYEQYF; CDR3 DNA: TGTGCCAGCAGCTTCGGACTTGGCGAATCCTACGAGCAGTACTTC
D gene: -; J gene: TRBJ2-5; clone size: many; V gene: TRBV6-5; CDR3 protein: CASRDGETQYF; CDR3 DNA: TGTGCCAGCAGGGACGGGGAGACCCAGTACTTC
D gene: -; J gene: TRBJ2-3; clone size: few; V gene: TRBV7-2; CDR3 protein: CASSLQAGNRDTQYF; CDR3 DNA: TGTGCCAGCAGCTTACAGGCGGGGAACCGAGATACGCAGTATTTT
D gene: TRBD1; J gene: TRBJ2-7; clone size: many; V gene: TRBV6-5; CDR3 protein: CASSYSKTDRAEQYF; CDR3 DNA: TGTGCCAGCAGTTACTCGAAGACGGACAGGGCTGAGCAGTACTTC
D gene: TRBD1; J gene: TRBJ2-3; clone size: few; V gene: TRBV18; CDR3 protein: CASSPRDRESSQYF; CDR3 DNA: TGTGCCAGCTCACCCCGGGACAGGGAATCTTCGCAGTATTTT